This T cell receptor beta chain comes out of a study of T-cell reconstitution after alpha-beta-depleted transplantation in children. V gave up 1 base and J gave up 6 bases, with 15 bases separating them. Per the germline V gene, CDR1 is SGHKS and CDR2 is YYEKEE (reference sequence). The CDR3 covers 15 residues. The TCRbeta library was prepared with unique molecular identifiers. TCRdb independently ran MiXCR on the PCR reads; one entry per CDR3 protein. Here the sample spans approximately 350,000 distinct CDR3 sequences, 10% to 15% being singletons. This clonotype appeared many times. The V and J genes are TRBV5-5 and TRBJ2-3, with D hard to call. Sample: PBMCs, taken from the stem cell graft. This TCR derives from a human donor who donated a stem cell graft to a child with Fanconi anemia. CDR3 sequence reads: CASSLLGSWSDTQYF. In DNA form, the CDR3 reads TGTGCCAGCAGCTTGTTAGGATCCTGGTCGGATACGCAGTATTTT.